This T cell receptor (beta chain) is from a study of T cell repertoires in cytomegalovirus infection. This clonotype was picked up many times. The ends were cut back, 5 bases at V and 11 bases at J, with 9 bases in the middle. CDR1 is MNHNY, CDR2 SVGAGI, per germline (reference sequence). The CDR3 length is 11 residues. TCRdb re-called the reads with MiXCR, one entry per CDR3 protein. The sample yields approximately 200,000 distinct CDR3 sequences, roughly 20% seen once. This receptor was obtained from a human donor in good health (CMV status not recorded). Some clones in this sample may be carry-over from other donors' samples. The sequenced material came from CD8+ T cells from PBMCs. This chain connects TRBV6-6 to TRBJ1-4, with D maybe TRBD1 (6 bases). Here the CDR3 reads CASSLGAKLFF. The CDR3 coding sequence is TGTGCCAGCAGTCTGGGGGCCAAACTGTTTTTT.